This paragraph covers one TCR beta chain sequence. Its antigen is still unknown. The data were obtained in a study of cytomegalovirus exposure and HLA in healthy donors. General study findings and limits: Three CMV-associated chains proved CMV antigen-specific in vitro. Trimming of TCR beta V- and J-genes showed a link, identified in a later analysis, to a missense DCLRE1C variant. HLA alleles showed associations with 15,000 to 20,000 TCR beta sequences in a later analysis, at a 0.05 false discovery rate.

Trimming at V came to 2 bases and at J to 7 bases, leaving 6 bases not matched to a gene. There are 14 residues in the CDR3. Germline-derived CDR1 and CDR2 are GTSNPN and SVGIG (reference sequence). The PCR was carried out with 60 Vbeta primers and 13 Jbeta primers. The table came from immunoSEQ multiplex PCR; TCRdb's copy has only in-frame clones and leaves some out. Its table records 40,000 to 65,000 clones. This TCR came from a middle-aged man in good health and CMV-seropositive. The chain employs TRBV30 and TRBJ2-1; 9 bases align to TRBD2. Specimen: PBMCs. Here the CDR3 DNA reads TGTGCCTGGAGTCTTGCGGGGGGGAATAATGAGCAGTTCTTC. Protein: CAWSLAGGNNEQFF.